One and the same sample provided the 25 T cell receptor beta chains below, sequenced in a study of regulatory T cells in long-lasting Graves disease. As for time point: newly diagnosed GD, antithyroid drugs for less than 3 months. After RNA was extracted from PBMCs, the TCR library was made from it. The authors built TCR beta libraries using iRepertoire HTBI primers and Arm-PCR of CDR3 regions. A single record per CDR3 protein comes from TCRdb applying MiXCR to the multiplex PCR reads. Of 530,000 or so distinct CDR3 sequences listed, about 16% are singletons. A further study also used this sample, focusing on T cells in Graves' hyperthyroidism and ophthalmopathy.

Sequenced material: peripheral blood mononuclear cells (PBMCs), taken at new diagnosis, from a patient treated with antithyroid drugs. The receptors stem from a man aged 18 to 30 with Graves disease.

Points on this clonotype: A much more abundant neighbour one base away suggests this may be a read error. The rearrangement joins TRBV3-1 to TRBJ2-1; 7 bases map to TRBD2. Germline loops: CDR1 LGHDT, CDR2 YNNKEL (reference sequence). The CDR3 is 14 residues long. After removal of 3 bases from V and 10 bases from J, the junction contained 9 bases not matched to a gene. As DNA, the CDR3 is TGTGCCAGCAGCCACGGGGGGAGTACCTACGAGCAGTTCTTC. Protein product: CASSHGGSTYEQFF.

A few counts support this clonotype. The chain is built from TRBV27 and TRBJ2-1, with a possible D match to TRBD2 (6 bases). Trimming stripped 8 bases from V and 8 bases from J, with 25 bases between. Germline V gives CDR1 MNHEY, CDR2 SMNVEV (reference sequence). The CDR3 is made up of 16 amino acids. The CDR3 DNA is TGTGCCAGCGGGCCCACCGGGACTGGATTCGAGTATGAGCAGTTCTTC. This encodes CASGPTGTGFEYEQFF.

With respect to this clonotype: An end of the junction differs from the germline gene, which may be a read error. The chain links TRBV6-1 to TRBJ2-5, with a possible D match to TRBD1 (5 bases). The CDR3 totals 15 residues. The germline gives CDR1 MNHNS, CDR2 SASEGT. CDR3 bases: TGTGCCAGCAGGGAAGAACAGGTCTTCCAAGAGACCCAGTACTTC. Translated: CASREEQVFQETQYF.

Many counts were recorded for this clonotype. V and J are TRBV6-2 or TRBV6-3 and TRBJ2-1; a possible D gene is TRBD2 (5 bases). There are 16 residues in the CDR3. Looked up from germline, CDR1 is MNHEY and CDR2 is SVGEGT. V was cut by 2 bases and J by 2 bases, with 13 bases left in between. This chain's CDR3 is CASSYRLASPYNEQFF. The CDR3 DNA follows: TGTGCCAGCAGTTACAGGCTAGCATCCCCCTACAATGAGCAGTTCTTC.

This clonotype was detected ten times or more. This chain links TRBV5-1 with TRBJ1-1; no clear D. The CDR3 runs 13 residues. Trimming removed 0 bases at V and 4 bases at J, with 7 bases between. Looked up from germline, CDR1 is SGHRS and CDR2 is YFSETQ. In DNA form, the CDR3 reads TGCGCCAGCAGCTTGGATCCCTCCACTGAAGCTTTCTTT. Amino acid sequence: CASSLDPSTEAFF.

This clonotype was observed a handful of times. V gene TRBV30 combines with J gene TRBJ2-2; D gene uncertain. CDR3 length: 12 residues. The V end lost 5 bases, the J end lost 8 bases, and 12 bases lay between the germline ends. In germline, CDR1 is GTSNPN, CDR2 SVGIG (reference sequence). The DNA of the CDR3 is TGTGCCTGGGGAACGAGGATGGGGGAGCTGTTTTTT. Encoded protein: CAWGTRMGELFF.

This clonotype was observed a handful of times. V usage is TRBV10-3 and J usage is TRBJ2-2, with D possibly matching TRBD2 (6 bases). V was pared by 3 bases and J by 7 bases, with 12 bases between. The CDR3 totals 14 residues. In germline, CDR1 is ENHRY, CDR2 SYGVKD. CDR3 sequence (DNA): TGTGCCATCAGTGACGGGGGTGCAGTCGGGGAGCTGTTTTTT. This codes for CAISDGGAVGELFF.

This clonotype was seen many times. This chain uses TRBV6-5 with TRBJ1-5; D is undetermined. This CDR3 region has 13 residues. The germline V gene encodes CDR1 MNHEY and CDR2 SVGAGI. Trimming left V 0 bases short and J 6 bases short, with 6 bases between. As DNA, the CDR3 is TGTGCCAGCAGTTACTCGAAAAGTCAGCCCCAGCATTTT. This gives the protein CASSYSKSQPQHF.

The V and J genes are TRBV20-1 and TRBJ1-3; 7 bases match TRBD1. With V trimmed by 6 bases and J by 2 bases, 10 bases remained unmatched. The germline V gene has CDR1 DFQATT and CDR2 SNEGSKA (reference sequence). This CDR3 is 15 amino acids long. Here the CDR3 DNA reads TGCAGTGCCAGGCAAGGCGACAGGGCTGGAAACACCATATATTTT. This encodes CSARQGDRAGNTIYF.

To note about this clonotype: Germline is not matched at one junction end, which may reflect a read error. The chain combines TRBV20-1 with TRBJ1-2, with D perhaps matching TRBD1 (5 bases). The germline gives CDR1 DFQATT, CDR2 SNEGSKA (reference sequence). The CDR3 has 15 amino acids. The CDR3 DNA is TGCAGTGCTCCCGTCCGGGAAGACAGTAACTATGGCTGCACCTTC. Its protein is CSAPVREDSNYGCTF.

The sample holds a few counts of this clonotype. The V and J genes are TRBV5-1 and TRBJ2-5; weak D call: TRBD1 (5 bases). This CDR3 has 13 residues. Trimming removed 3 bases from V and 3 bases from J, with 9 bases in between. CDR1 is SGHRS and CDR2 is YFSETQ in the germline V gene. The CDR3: CASSSLTEETQYF. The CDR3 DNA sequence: TGCGCCAGCAGCTCCTTGACAGAAGAGACCCAGTACTTC.

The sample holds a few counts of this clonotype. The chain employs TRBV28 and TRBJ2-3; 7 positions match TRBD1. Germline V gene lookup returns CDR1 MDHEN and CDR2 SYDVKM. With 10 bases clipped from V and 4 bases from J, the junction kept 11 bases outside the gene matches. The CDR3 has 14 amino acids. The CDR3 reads CAINTGTAPDTQYF. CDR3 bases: TGTGCCATCAACACCGGGACAGCCCCAGATACGCAGTATTTT.

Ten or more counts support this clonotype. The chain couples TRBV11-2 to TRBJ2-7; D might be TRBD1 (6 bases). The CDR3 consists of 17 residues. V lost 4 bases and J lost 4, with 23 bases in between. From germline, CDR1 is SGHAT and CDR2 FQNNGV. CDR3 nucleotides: TGTGCCAGCAGCTCTCCAGGACAGCAAGCCGGGGTATACGAGCAGTACTTC. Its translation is CASSSPGQQAGVYEQYF.

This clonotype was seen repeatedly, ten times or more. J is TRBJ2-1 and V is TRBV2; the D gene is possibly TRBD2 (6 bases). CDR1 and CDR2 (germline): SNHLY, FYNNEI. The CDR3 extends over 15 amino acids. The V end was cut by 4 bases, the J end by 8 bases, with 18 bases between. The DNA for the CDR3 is TGTGCCAGCAGTGTTGAGGGAGGCCCAATCTATGAGCAGTTCTTC. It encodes CASSVEGGPIYEQFF.

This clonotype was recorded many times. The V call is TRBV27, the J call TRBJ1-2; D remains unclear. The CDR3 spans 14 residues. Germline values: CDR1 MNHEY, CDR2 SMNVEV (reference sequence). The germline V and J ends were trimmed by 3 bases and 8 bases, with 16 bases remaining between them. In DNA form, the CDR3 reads TGTGCCAGCAGTTTTAGTCAGTATTCAGGAGGCTACACCTTC. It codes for CASSFSQYSGGYTF.

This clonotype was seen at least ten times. CDR3: CASSLRRQGGPEAFF. The CDR3 DNA reads as TGTGCCAGCAGCTTGAGGCGACAAGGCGGCCCTGAAGCTTTCTTT. The rearrangement links TRBV5-4 to TRBJ1-1; D is unresolved. Trimming stripped 1 base from V and 6 bases from J, with 16 bases between. The CDR3 consists of 15 residues. Looked up from germline, CDR1 is SGHNT and CDR2 is YYREEE (reference sequence).

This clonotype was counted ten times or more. CDR3 residues: CSASGRALGDTDTQYF. DNA for the CDR3: TGCAGTGCTAGCGGGAGGGCCTTGGGTGATACAGATACGCAGTATTTT. This chain connects TRBV20-1 to TRBJ2-3, with 8 bases lining up with TRBD2. Germline V gene lookup returns CDR1 DFQATT and CDR2 SNEGSKA (reference sequence). J gave up 3 bases and V 3 bases, and 11 bases lay outside the gene matches. The CDR3 runs to 16 residues.

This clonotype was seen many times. The CDR3 loop is CAGRRGPTNTEAFF. CDR3 in DNA: TGTGCCGGGAGAAGGGGGCCCACGAACACTGAAGCTTTCTTT. V usage is TRBV28 and J usage is TRBJ1-1; 7 bases are shared with TRBD1. V dropped 11 bases and J dropped 1; count of bases not matched to a gene: 10. This CDR3 has 14 residues. Germline CDR1 and CDR2: MDHEN and SYDVKM. Combining the CDR3 with reference TRBV28 and TRBJ1-1 gives the whole variable domain DVKVTQSSRYLVKRTGEKVFLECVQDMDHENMFWYRQDPGLGLRLIYFSYDVKMKEKGDIPEGYSVSREKKERFSLILESASTNQTSMYLCAGRRGPTNTEAFFGQGTRLTVV.

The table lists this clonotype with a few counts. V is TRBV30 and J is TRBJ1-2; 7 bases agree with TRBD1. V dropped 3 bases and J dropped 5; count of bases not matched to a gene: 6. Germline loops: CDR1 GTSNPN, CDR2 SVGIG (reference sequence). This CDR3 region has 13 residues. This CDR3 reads CAWRDVTGYGYTF. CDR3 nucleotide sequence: TGTGCCTGGAGGGACGTGACAGGGTATGGCTACACCTTC.

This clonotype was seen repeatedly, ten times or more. The CDR3 nucleotides are TGTGCCAGCAGCTTGCCTCGGAGTGGTGAGCAGTTCTTC. It encodes CASSLPRSGEQFF. This rearrangement joins TRBV11-2 to TRBJ2-1; D unclear. The CDR3 is 13 residues long. The ends were cut back, 3 bases at V and 9 bases at J, with 12 bases in the middle. CDR1 and CDR2 (germline): SGHAT, FQNNGV.

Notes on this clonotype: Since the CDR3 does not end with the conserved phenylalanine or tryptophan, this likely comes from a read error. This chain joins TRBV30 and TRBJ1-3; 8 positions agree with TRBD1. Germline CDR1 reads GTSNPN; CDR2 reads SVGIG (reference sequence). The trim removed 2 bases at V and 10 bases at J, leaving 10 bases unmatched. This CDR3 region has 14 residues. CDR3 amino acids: CAWSLGQGLRTIYS. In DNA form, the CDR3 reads TGTGCCTGGAGTCTAGGACAGGGCCTGCGGACCATATATTCT.

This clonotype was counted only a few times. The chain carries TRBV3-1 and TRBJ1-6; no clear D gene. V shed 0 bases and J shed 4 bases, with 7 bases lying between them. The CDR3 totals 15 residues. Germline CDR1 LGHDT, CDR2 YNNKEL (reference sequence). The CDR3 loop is CASSQEPGYNSPLHF. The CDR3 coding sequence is TGTGCCAGCAGCCAAGAACCGGGTTATAATTCACCCCTCCACTTT.

In DNA, the CDR3 is TGTGCCAGCAGCTCTGAGGGACATGACTACGAGCAGTACTTC. It yields the protein CASSSEGHDYEQYF. V usage is TRBV5-6 and J usage is TRBJ2-7; tentatively, D is TRBD1 (6 bases). V was cut by 3 bases and J by 3 bases, with 13 bases left in between. The CDR3 length is 14 residues. Germline CDR1 and CDR2: SGHDT and YYEEEE.

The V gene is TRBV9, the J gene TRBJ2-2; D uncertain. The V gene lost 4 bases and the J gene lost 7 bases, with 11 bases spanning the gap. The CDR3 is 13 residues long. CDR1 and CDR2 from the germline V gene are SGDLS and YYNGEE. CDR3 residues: CASSRVAGGELFF. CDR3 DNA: TGTGCCAGCAGCCGGGTCGCTGGCGGGGAGCTGTTTTTT.

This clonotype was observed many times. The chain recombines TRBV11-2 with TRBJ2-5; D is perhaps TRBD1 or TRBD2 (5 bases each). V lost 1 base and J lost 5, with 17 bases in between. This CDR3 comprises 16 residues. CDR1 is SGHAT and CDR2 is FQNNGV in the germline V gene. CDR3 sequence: CASSLGRLGELETQYF. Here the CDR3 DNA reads TGTGCCAGCAGCTTAGGCCGATTAGGGGAGTTGGAGACCCAGTACTTC.